This T cell receptor (beta chain) was sequenced in a study of naive and memory T cell subsets. Findings of the study overall: TCR transcript changes with activation or differentiation may affect this RNA method.

Amplification of ligated cDNA took four PCR rounds with SP2 and nested alpha and beta constant primers. Alpha and beta constant region primers primed reverse transcription for blood and skin samples. TCRdb independently ran MiXCR on the 5' RACE reads; one entry per CDR3 protein. The sample carries about 32,000 distinct CDR3 sequences, over 15% recorded once. The library had UMIs added by 3' ligation of an oligonucleotide to TCR cDNA. Adult healthy volunteers gave 2.5 ml peripheral blood for whole-blood RNA. Unsorted total RNA, roughly 1 to 1000 ng, was DNase treated before reverse transcription. This clonotype was observed at least ten times. Its antigen is undetermined. With 0 bases removed from V and 4 bases from J, the gap between germline ends came to 13 bases. In germline, CDR1 is DFQATT, CDR2 SNEGSKA (reference sequence). The CDR3 has 15 residues.

The J gene is TRBJ2-1, the V gene TRBV20-1, with D possibly matching TRBD1 (6 bases). This TCR derives from a female donor in good health. CDR3 in amino acids: CSARDDATGYNEQFF. DNA of the CDR3: TGCAGTGCTAGAGATGATGCGACAGGATACAATGAGCAGTTCTTC.